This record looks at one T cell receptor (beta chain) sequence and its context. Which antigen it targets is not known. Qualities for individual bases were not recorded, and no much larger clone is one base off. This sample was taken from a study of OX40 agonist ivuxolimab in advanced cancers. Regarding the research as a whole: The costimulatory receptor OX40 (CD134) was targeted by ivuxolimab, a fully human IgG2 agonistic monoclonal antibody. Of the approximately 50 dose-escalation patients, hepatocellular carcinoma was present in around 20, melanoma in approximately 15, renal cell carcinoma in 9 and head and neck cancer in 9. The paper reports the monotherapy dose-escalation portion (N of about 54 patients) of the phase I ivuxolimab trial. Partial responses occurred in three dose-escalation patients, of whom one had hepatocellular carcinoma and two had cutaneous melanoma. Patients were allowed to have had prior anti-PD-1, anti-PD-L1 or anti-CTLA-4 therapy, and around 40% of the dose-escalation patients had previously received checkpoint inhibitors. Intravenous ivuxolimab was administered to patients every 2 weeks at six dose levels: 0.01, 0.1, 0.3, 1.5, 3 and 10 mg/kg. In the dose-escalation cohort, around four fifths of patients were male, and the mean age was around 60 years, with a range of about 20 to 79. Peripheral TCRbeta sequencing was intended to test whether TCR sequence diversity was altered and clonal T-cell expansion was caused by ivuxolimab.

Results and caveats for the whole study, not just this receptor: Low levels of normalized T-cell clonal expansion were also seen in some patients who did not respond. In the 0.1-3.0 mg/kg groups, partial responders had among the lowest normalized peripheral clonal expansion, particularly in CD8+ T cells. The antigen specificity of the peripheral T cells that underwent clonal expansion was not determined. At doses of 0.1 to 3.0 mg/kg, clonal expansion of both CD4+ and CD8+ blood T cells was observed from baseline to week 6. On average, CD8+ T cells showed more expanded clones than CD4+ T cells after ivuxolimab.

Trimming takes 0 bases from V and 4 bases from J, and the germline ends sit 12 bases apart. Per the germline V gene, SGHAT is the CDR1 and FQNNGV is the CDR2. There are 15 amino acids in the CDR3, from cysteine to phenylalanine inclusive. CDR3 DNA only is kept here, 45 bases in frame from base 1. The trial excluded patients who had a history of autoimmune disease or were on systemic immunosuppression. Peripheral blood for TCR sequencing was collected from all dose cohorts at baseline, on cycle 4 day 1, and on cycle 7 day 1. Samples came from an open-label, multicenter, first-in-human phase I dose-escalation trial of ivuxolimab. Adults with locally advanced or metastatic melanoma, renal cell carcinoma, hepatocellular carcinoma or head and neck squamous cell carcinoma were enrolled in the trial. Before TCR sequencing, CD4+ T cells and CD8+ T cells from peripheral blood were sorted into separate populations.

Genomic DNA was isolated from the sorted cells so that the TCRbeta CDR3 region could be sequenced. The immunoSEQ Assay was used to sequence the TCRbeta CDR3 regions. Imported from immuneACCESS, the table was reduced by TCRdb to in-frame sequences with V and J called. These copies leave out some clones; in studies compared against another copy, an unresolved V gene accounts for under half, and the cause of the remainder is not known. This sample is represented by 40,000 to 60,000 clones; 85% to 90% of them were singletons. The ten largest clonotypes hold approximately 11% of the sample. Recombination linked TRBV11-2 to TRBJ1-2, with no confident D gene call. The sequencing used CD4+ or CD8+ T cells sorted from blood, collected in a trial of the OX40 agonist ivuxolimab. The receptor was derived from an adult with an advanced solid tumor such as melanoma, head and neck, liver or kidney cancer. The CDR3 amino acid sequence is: CASSLDQDPFYGYTF. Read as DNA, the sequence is TGTGCCAGCAGCTTAGACCAGGACCCTTTCTATGGCTACACCTTC.